The TCR beta chain under discussion was sequenced for a study of blood T cell repertoires in COVID-19. In the authors' workflow: Cell counts per sample came from amplifying reference gene primers. Clones were read by immunoSEQ multiplex PCR, and TCRdb kept only the in-frame ones, dropping some. V and J calls and clone size are copied from that table; D and trimming were computed from the DNA. The sample records around 310,000 clones, roughly nine tenths being singletons. Germline values: CDR1 SNHLY, CDR2 FYNNEI. V dropped 3 bases and J dropped 4; count of bases not matched to a gene: 1. This CDR3 is 13 amino acids long. Study members were between roughly 18 and 90 years old and lived in roughly 24 US regions. Two negative PCRs, clearance, or symptom resolution were required of recovered Cohort 3 donors.

Specimen: PBMCs or T cells enriched from blood (not recorded which). The sequence was obtained from a woman aged 25 to 45 who had recovered from COVID-19. The chain uses TRBV2 and TRBJ1-1, with 8 bases that match TRBD1. This CDR3 is CASSDRGLTEAFF. The CDR3 coding sequence is TGTGCCAGCAGTGACAGGGGGCTCACTGAAGCTTTCTTT.